One T cell receptor (beta chain) is described in this entry. As yet, its antigen is unknown. CD3+CD4+ and CD3+CD8+ cells were FACS-sorted from thawed unstimulated PBMCs. The method was immunoSEQ multiplex PCR; TCRdb's version includes in-frame clones alone and lacks a portion of them. The data hold 85,000 to 130,000 clones, with approximately 78% observed a single time. Germline lookup yields CDR1 MNHEY and CDR2 SMNVEV (reference sequence). Trimming took 5 bases from V and 4 from J, leaving 9 bases between them. CDR3 length: 13 amino acids. The data stem from a study of T cell clones after liver transplantation. Whole-study findings and limits: Donor-reactive sequences fell more than third party-reactive ones, suggesting partial deletion. A significant post-transplant drop in circulating graft-donor-reactive CD4 TCRbeta sequences occurred in most of the 8 subjects.

V usage is TRBV27 and J usage is TRBJ1-5; D gene uncertain. The input for sequencing was CD4+ T cells from blood, taken before liver transplant. The clonotype was recovered from a human donor who received a liver transplant. Here the CDR3 reads CASSREENQPQHF. In DNA, the CDR3 is TGTGCCAGCAGTCGTGAGGAGAATCAGCCCCAGCATTTT.